The 15 T cell receptor beta chains listed next were all sequenced from one sample in a study of blood T cell repertoires in COVID-19. Using immunoSEQ multiplex PCR, the repertoire was profiled, and TCRdb retains in-frame clones only, with some absent. The sample shows some 260,000 clones, around 85% of them seen only once. Sequenced input: peripheral blood. The receptors shown here come from a man aged 80 or over with acute or convalescent COVID-19.

V gene TRBV11-2 combines with J gene TRBJ1-4; 7 nucleotides match TRBD1. This CDR3 comprises 16 residues. Germline CDR1 and CDR2: SGHAT and FQNNGV. The trim removed 5 bases at V and 7 bases at J, leaving 13 bases unmatched. CDR3 bases: TGTGCCAGCAGCCCCGAAGTAGGGACAGTAGGTGAAAAACTGTTTTTT. Its protein product is CASSPEVGTVGEKLFF. Full variable domain (remainder filled in from reference TRBV11-2 and TRBJ1-4): EAGVAQSPRYKIIEKRQSVAFWCNPISGHATLYWYQQILGQGPKLLIQFQNNGVVDDSQLPKDRFSAERLKGVDSTLKIQPAKLEDSAVYLCASSPEVGTVGEKLFFGSGTQLSVL.

The rearrangement links TRBV5-1 to TRBJ2-1; D might be TRBD2 (6 bases). Germline V gene sequence: CDR1 SGHRS, CDR2 YFSETQ. The ends were cut back, 2 bases at V and 8 bases at J, with 20 bases in the middle. The CDR3 runs 16 residues. The chain's CDR3 is CASSFGGTVRIYEQFF. The CDR3 DNA sequence: TGCGCCAGCAGCTTCGGAGGGACTGTCCGTATATATGAGCAGTTCTTC.

This rearrangement joins TRBV5-1 to TRBJ2-2, with D unresolved. Germline assignment: CDR1 SGHRS and CDR2 YFSETQ. CDR3 length equals 13 residues. V was shortened by 4 bases and J by 6 bases, with 10 bases between the two germline ends. Here the CDR3 reads CASSPPVPGELFF. The CDR3 DNA reads TGCGCCAGCAGCCCCCCGGTGCCCGGGGAGCTGTTTTTT.

The rearrangement joins TRBV2 to TRBJ2-7, with D possibly matching TRBD1 (6 bases). This CDR3 has 14 residues. V was clipped by 5 bases and J by 5 bases, with 16 bases between them. CDR1 and CDR2 from the germline V gene are SNHLY and FYNNEI. CDR3 protein: CASSLQGRRHEQYF. The CDR3 DNA is TGTGCCAGCAGTTTACAGGGTAGAAGGCACGAGCAGTACTTC.

The genes are TRBV2 and TRBJ1-2; D ambiguous. The CDR3 consists of 15 residues. The germline V gene encodes CDR1 SNHLY and CDR2 FYNNEI. Trimming stripped 5 bases from V and 2 bases from J, with 15 bases between. In nucleotides, the CDR3 is TGTGCCAGCAGTAGAGGGCGGACTTCGAACTATGGCTACACCTTC. Translating gives CASSRGRTSNYGYTF.

The rearrangement joins TRBV19 to TRBJ1-5; TRBD1 aligns across 7 bases. The V and J ends lost 8 bases and 3 bases, in that order; junction bases with no gene match: 10. Germline lookup yields CDR1 LNHDA and CDR2 SQIVND (reference sequence). This CDR3 region has 15 residues. The CDR3 is CASLDRATFNQPQHF. CDR3 DNA: TGTGCCAGTTTAGACAGGGCGACCTTCAATCAGCCCCAGCATTTT.

The CDR3 is CASSLVEGPGELFF. The CDR3, as DNA: TGTGCCAGCAGCTTAGTGGAGGGGCCCGGGGAGCTGTTTTTT. The chain couples TRBV7-2 to TRBJ2-2; possible D gene TRBD2, 6 bases. Per the germline V gene, CDR1 is SGHTA and CDR2 is FQGNSA. CDR3 length: 14 residues. V lost 1 base and J 6 bases, leaving 9 bases between the germline ends.

V gene TRBV15 combines with J gene TRBJ2-1; D call uncertain. The length of the CDR3 is 13 residues. V lost 0 bases and J 12 bases, leaving 12 bases between the germline ends. Germline V gene lookup returns CDR1 LNHNV and CDR2 YYDKDF (reference sequence). The chain's CDR3 is CATSRDRLLVQFF. In DNA, the CDR3 is TGTGCCACCAGCAGAGATCGACTCCTCGTGCAGTTCTTC.

This chain joins TRBV7-2 and TRBJ2-5; D is unresolved. The CDR3 consists of 14 residues. Trimming took 6 bases from V and 2 from J, leaving 13 bases between them. Germline values: CDR1 SGHTA, CDR2 FQGNSA. Here the CDR3 reads CASSPMAGQETQYF. The CDR3 DNA sequence: TGTGCCAGCAGTCCCATGGCAGGTCAAGAGACCCAGTACTTC. Using reference TRBV7-2 and TRBJ2-5 for the parts outside the CDR3, the full variable domain is GAGVSQSPSNKVTEKGKDVELRCDPISGHTALYWYRQSLGQGLEFLIYFQGNSAPDKSGLPSDRFSAERTGGSVSTLTIQRTQQEDSAVYLCASSPMAGQETQYFGPGTRLLVL.

This chain links TRBV18 with TRBJ1-4, with D tentatively TRBD1 (6 bases). CDR3 size: 14 residues. CDR1 and CDR2 (germline): KGHSH, LQKENI. V shed 3 bases and J shed 8 bases, with 13 bases lying between them. CDR3: CASSPTGSGEKLFF. CDR3 DNA sequence: TGTGCCAGCTCACCGACAGGTAGTGGAGAAAAACTGTTTTTT.

The V gene is TRBV7-2, the J gene TRBJ1-2; TRBD1 agrees at 8 bases. After removal of 4 bases from V and 4 bases from J, the junction contained 8 bases not matched to a gene. This CDR3 comprises 15 residues. Per the germline V gene, CDR1 is SGHTA and CDR2 is FQGNSA. This CDR3 is CASSSPRQGSYGYTF. Written as DNA, the CDR3 is TGTGCCAGCAGCTCTCCGAGACAGGGGAGCTATGGCTACACCTTC.

Here the CDR3 DNA reads TGCGCCAGCGAGGGAGCGAGCGATACGCAGTATTTT. It encodes CASEGASDTQYF. V gene TRBV5-1 combines with J gene TRBJ2-3; TRBD2 might be the D (5 bases). Germline CDR1 SGHRS, CDR2 YFSETQ. V gave up 7 bases and J gave up 6 bases, with 12 bases separating them. The CDR3 has 12 amino acids. Full variable domain (outside the CDR3, taken from reference TRBV5-1 and TRBJ2-3): KAGVTQTPRYLIKTRGQQVTLSCSPISGHRSVSWYQQTPGQGLQFLFEYFSETQRNKGNFPGRFSGRQFSNSRSEMNVSTLELGDSALYLCASEGASDTQYFGPGTRLTVL.

Points on this clone: Its ends do not fully match the called genes, so a read error is possible. The chain links TRBV18 to TRBJ2-2, with a weak D call TRBD2 (5 bases). This CDR3 has 14 amino acids. Germline CDR1 KGHSH, CDR2 LQKENI. The CDR3 region has the DNA TGTGCCAGCTCGCATTCGGGGAACCCCGGGGAGCTGTTTTTT. Translated, it gives CASSHSGNPGELFF.

This clone appeared a single time. At one boundary the junction diverges from the germline segment, which might be a read error. This chain joins TRBV6-6 and TRBJ1-1; TRBD1 agrees at 7 bases. CDR1 and CDR2 from the germline V gene are MNHNY and SVGAGI (reference sequence). The CDR3 has 14 amino acids. The CDR3 coding sequence is TGTGCCAGCAGCTACTCAGGGGGGGACACTGAAGCTTTCTTT. Amino acid sequence: CASSYSGGDTEAFF.

The rearrangement joins TRBV25-1 to TRBJ1-1; a weak D match, TRBD1 (5 bases). This CDR3 has 15 amino acids. CDR1 is MGHDK, CDR2 SYGVNS, per germline. The germline V and J ends were trimmed by 6 bases and 5 bases, with 19 bases remaining between them. The CDR3 DNA is TGTGCCAGCAGGGTAACAGGCGGGGTGGGGACTGAAGCTTTCTTT. Its translation: CASRVTGGVGTEAFF.